Here is one TCR beta chain with its context. Its antigen remains unidentified. As described, mixed lymphocyte reaction cells underwent coculture at 37°C for a duration of 5 to 6 days. This record comes from a study of siplizumab effects on memory and regulatory T cells. Study at large: Mixed lymphocyte reactions were performed as paired cultures containing siplizumab at 1 ug/mL or no drug.

Repertoires were generated with immunoSEQ multiplex PCR, while TCRdb's copy carries only in-frame clones and drops some. The sample includes roughly 14,000 clones, approximately 49% of them seen just once. Study-wide findings and caveats: The authors could not assign a naive or memory phenotype to roughly 80-95% of proliferating CD4+ or CD8+ clones. With siplizumab, Treg-derived clones averaged approximately 66% of mappable alloreactive CD4+ clones, versus 26.9% in controls. Memory cells seemed less diverse than naive T cells, which seemed major alloresponse contributors.

Germline V gives CDR1 SGHAT, CDR2 FQDESV (reference sequence). Trimming removed 6 bases at V and 10 bases at J, with 13 bases between. This CDR3 is built from 12 residues. The sequence derives from a human donor in good health; the cells came from an allogeneic mixed lymphocyte reaction. The gene calls are TRBV11-1 and TRBJ2-1; D possibly corresponds to TRBD1 (6 bases). The sequencing input was CFSE-low (dividing) CD4+ T cells sorted from an allogeneic mixed lymphocyte reaction. The CDR3 nucleotides read TGTGCCAGCAGTCGTAACAGGGTGGAGCAGTTCTTC. Protein product: CASSRNRVEQFF.